The text below deals with one T cell receptor beta chain. In germline, CDR1 is SEHNR, CDR2 FQNEAQ (reference sequence). With V trimmed by 5 bases and J by 0 bases, 4 bases remained unmatched. This CDR3 is built from 15 residues. The repertoire was sequenced with immunoSEQ multiplex PCR; TCRdb's copy has only in-frame clones and lacks some. The sample shows tens of thousands of clones, around 94% of them seen only once. This entry is derived from a study of human versus mouse CDR3 diversity and MHC coevolution. This TCR came from a person between 55 and 69 years old in good health. This chain uses TRBV7-9 with TRBJ1-2; 9 bases map to TRBD1. The sequencing sample was made of naive CD4+ T cells from blood. The subset here: CD45RO-negative CD62L-positive naive CD4 T cells. CDR3 bases: TGTGCCAGCAGCGCCGGACAGGGGACTAACTATGGCTACACCTTC. As protein: CASSAGQGTNYGYTF.